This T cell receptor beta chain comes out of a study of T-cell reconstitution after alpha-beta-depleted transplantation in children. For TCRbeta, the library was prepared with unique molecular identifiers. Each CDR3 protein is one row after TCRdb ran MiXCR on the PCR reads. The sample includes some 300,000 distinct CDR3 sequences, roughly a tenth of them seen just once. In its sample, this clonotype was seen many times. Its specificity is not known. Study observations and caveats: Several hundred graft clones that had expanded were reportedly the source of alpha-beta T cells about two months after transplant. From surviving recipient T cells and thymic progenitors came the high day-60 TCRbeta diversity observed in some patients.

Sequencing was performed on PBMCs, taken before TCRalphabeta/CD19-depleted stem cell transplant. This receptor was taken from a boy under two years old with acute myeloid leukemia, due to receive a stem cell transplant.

CDR3 nucleotide sequence: TGTGCCACCAGCAGAGATCTGGGGCAGTCTGTCTACGAGCAGTACTTC. Translation: CATSRDLGQSVYEQYF. This rearrangement joins TRBV15 to TRBJ2-7; a possible D gene is TRBD1 (5 bases). CDR1 and CDR2 from the germline V gene are LNHNV and YYDKDF (reference sequence). The CDR3 contains 16 residues. V was shortened by 0 bases and J by 3 bases, with 15 bases between the two germline ends.